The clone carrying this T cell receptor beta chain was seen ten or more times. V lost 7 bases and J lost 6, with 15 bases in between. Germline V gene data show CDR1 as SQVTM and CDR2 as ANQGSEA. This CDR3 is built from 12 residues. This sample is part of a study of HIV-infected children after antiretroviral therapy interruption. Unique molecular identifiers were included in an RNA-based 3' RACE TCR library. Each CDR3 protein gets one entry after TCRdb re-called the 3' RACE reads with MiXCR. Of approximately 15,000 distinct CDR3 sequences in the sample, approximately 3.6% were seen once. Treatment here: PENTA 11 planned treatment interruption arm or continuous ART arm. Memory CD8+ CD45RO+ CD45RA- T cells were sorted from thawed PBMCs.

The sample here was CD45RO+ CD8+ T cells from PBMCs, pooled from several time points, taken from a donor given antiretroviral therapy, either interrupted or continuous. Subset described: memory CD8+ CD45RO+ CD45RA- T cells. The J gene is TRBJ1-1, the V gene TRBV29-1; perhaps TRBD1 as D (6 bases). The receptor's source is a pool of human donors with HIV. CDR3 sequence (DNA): TGCAGCGCGGCCGAACAGGGTTCTGAAGCTTTCTTT. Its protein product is CSAAEQGSEAFF.